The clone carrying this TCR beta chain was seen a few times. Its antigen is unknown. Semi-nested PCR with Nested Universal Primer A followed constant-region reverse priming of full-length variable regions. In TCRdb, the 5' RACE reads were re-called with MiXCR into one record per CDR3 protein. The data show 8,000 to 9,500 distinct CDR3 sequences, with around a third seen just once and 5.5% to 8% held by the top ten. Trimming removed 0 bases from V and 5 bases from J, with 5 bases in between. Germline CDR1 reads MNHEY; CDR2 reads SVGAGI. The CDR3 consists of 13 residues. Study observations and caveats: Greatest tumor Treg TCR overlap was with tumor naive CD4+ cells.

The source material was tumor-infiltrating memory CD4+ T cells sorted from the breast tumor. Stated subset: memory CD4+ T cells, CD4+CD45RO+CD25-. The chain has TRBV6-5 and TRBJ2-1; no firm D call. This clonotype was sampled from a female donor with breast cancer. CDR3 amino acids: CASSYSEDNEQFF. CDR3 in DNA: TGTGCCAGCAGTTACTCAGAGGACAATGAGCAGTTCTTC.